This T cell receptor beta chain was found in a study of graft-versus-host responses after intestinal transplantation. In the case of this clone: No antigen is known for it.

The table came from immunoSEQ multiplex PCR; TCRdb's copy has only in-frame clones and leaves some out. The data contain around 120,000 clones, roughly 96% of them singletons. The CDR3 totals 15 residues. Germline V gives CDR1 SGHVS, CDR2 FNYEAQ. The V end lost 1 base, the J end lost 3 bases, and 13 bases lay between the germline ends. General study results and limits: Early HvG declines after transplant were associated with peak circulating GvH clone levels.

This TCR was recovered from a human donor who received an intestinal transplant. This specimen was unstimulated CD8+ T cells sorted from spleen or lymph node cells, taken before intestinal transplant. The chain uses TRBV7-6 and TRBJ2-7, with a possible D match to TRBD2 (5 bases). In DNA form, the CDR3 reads TGTGCCAGCAGCTTAGTTTCATCGGGGAACTACGAGCAGTACTTC. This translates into CASSLVSSGNYEQYF.